The sequence of this T cell receptor (beta chain) was determined in a study of blood T cell repertoires in COVID-19. For the study at large: COVID-19 samples from acute and convalescent phases originated in the United States, Italy and Spain. Nucleic acid was either cDNA or gDNA, and it came from T cells, B-cell-depleted T cells, or PBMCs.

Sequencing was performed with immunoSEQ multiplex PCR; in TCRdb, only in-frame clones are kept and a portion is missing. The table includes roughly 100,000 clones, over 75% detected once. This clone was observed a few times. This sequence originates from a man aged 50 to 60 with acute or convalescent COVID-19. Sequenced: peripheral blood.

The CDR3 nucleotides are TGTGCCAGCAGCGTTGGGGTAGCGGAGCAGTTCTTC. Protein product: CASSVGVAEQFF. The J gene is TRBJ2-1, the V gene TRBV5-4; possible D gene TRBD2, 5 bases. CDR1 is SGHNT and CDR2 is YYREEE in the germline V gene (reference sequence). V dropped 4 bases and J dropped 10 bases, with 12 bases sitting between them. CDR3 size: 12 residues.